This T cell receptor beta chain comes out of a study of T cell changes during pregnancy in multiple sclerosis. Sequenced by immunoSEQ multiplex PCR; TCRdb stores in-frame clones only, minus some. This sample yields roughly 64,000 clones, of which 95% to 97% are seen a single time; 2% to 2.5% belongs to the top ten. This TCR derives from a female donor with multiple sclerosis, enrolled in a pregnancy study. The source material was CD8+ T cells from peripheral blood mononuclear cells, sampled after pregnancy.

This CDR3 reads CASSVANAAGHEQYF. The CDR3 bases are TGTGCCAGCAGCGTAGCAAACGCGGCGGGCCACGAGCAGTACTTC. The chain recombines TRBV9 with TRBJ2-7, with D perhaps TRBD2 (5 bases). This CDR3 is built from 15 residues. V shed 0 bases and J shed 5 bases, with 15 bases lying between them. Germline V gene sequence: CDR1 SGDLS, CDR2 YYNGEE.